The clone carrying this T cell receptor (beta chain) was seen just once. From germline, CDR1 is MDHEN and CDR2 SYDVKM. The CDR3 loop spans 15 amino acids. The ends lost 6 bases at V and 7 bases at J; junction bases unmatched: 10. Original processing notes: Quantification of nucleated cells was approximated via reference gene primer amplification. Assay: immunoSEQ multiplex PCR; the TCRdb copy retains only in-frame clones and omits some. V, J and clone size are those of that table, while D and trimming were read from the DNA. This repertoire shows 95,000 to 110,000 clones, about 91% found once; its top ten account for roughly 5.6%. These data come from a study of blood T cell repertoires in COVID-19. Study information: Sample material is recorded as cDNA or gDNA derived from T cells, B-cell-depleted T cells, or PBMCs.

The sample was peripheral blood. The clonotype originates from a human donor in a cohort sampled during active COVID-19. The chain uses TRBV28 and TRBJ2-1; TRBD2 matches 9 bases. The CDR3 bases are TGTGCCAGCAGCCTTTGGGCGGGAGGGCGGAATGAGCAGTTCTTC. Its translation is CASSLWAGGRNEQFF.